What follows are 26 T cell receptor beta chains derived from one specimen sequenced in a study of pediatric ulcerative colitis. Rectal tissue came from one to two pinch biopsies taken at colonoscopy. Clones were sequenced by immunoSEQ multiplex PCR, and TCRdb holds only the in-frame ones, with some missing. The sample includes about 22,000 clones, about 65% of them seen just once. Source material: gut tissue. The receptors were sampled from a boy aged 5-17 years with severe ulcerative colitis.

This rearrangement joins TRBV7-2 to TRBJ2-7; D is perhaps TRBD1 (6 bases). The CDR3 contains 14 residues. In germline, CDR1 is SGHTA, CDR2 FQGNSA. Deletions cut 5 bases from V and 3 bases from J, with 14 bases between. The CDR3 region has the DNA TGTGCCAGCAGCCCCGGCCTAGGGGGCTACGAGCAGTACTTC. Encoded protein: CASSPGLGGYEQYF. The whole variable domain, remainder taken from reference TRBV7-2 and TRBJ2-7, is GAGVSQSPSNKVTEKGKDVELRCDPISGHTALYWYRQSLGQGLEFLIYFQGNSAPDKSGLPSDRFSAERTGGSVSTLTIQRTQQEDSAVYLCASSPGLGGYEQYFGPGTRLTVT.

The rearrangement links TRBV27 to TRBJ2-3; D is unresolved. CDR1 MNHEY and CDR2 SMNVEV come from the germline V gene (reference sequence). The CDR3 spans 15 residues. V shed 3 bases and J shed 2 bases, with 12 bases lying between them. CDR3 in amino acids: CASSFPRHITDTQYF. CDR3 bases: TGTGCCAGCAGTTTTCCCCGACATATCACAGATACGCAGTATTTT.

The rearrangement uses TRBV29-1 and TRBJ2-5, with D unclear. The CDR3 length is 11 residues. Germline assignment: CDR1 SQVTM and CDR2 ANQGSEA. Trimming pared 4 bases from V and 5 bases from J, leaving 8 bases between. CDR3 sequence reads: CSVARAETQYF. CDR3 sequence (DNA): TGCAGCGTTGCGAGAGCCGAGACCCAGTACTTC.

This chain's CDR3 is CASRTPGRGNYGYTF. The CDR3 DNA is TGTGCCAGCAGAACACCCGGACGGGGGAACTATGGCTACACCTTC. J is TRBJ1-2 and V is TRBV6-6, with D possibly being TRBD1 (5 bases). V dropped 6 bases and J dropped 2 bases, with 16 bases sitting between them. Germline CDR1 reads MNHNY; CDR2 reads SVGAGI (reference sequence). This CDR3 contains 15 residues.

This clone was observed a handful of times. The rearrangement joins TRBV6-6 to TRBJ1-2; D may be TRBD1 (5 bases). Germline CDR1 and CDR2: MNHNY and SVGAGI (reference sequence). Deletions cut 6 bases from V and 6 bases from J, with 11 bases between. There are 12 residues in the CDR3. In DNA, the CDR3 is TGTGCCAGCAGCCAGGGAACCCATGGCTACACCTTC. It encodes CASSQGTHGYTF.

Only a few counts were recorded for this clone. V is TRBV27 and J is TRBJ1-1; 7 bases align to TRBD1. From germline, CDR1 is MNHEY and CDR2 SMNVEV (reference sequence). Germline trimming cut 6 bases from V and 3 bases from J; bases unmatched to any gene: 4. The CDR3 consists of 13 residues. DNA for the CDR3: TGTGCCAGCAGCCGACAGGGTCACACTGAAGCTTTCTTT. It is translated as CASSRQGHTEAFF.

The genes are TRBV27 and TRBJ1-1, with D perhaps TRBD1 (5 bases). The CDR3 is made up of 17 amino acids. Trimming took off 3 bases at V and 0 bases at J, with 17 bases between the two ends. Germline CDR1 MNHEY, CDR2 SMNVEV (reference sequence). The CDR3 DNA reads TGTGCCAGCAGTTTTCGGGGAGGAGGGACTATGAACACTGAAGCTTTCTTT. Translated, it gives CASSFRGGGTMNTEAFF.

The table lists this clone with a few counts. The chain links TRBV2 to TRBJ1-1, with TRBD1 as a possible D gene (5 bases). Germline assignment: CDR1 SNHLY and CDR2 FYNNEI. The CDR3 is made up of 13 amino acids. V lost 5 bases, J lost 2 bases, and 9 bases lay in between. Here the CDR3 reads CASSRGVNTEAFF. CDR3 nucleotides: TGTGCCAGCAGTAGGGGCGTAAACACTGAAGCTTTCTTT.

In its sample, this clone was seen once. The chain links TRBV7-3 to TRBJ2-2, with D unresolved. The germline V gene encodes CDR1 SGHTA and CDR2 FQGTGA. V was pared by 1 base and J by 6 bases, with 3 bases between. The CDR3 covers 12 residues. CDR3 in DNA: TGTGCCAGCAGCTTAAACTCCGGGGAGCTGTTTTTT. Residues: CASSLNSGELFF.

This sequence joins TRBV5-5 and TRBJ2-3; D ambiguous. This CDR3 is 15 amino acids long. Looked up from germline, CDR1 is SGHKS and CDR2 is YYEKEE (reference sequence). Deletions cut 0 bases from V and 2 bases from J, with 10 bases between. The CDR3 spells CASSLAFGITDTQYF. DNA of the CDR3: TGTGCCAGCAGCTTGGCCTTTGGGATCACAGATACGCAGTATTTT.

The chain carries TRBV7-6 and TRBJ2-1; TRBD2 agrees at 14 bases. The junction had 7 bases not matched to a gene; V was cut back by 5 bases and J by 10 bases. The CDR3 has 15 residues. The germline V gene has CDR1 SGHVS and CDR2 FNYEAQ. The CDR3 loop is CASSPGLAGAREQFF. CDR3 DNA sequence: TGTGCCAGCAGCCCGGGACTAGCGGGGGCGCGGGAGCAGTTCTTC. Filled out from reference TRBV7-6 and TRBJ2-1, the complete variable domain reads GAGVSQSPRYKVTKRGQDVALRCDPISGHVSLYWYRQALGQGPEFLTYFNYEAQQDKSGLPNDRFSAERPEGSISTLTIQRTEQRDSAMYRCASSPGLAGAREQFFGPGTRLTVL.

The chain has TRBV9 and TRBJ2-1; TRBD1 is a possible D gene (6 bases). V lost 4 bases and J lost 7, with 21 bases in between. The CDR3 consists of 16 residues. Germline loops: CDR1 SGDLS, CDR2 YYNGEE. CDR3 nucleotide sequence: TGTGCCAGCAGCCTCCAGGGGAGTTCGCCCTTTAATGAGCAGTTCTTC. It translates to CASSLQGSSPFNEQFF.

This clone was detected only a few times. The J gene is TRBJ2-7, the V gene TRBV5-5; D is undetermined. This CDR3 spans 13 amino acids. Deletions cut 0 bases from V and 1 base from J, with 5 bases between. Germline CDR1 is SGHKS and CDR2 is YYEKEE (reference sequence). CDR3 nucleotide sequence: TGTGCCAGCAGCTTGGTTTCGTCCTACGAGCAGTACTTC. Translation: CASSLVSSYEQYF.

This chain links TRBV27 with TRBJ1-1, with a weak D call TRBD1 (6 bases). This CDR3 comprises 17 residues. Germline V gene sequence: CDR1 MNHEY, CDR2 SMNVEV (reference sequence). V was shortened by 7 bases and J by 4 bases, with 25 bases between the two germline ends. The CDR3, as DNA: TGTGCCAGCACGCGGTTTTCAGGGGCCATCCGGGGCACTGAAGCTTTCTTT. Translated: CASTRFSGAIRGTEAFF.

The chain is built from TRBV18 and TRBJ1-6; 10 bases align to TRBD1. CDR3 length: 16 residues. Trimming removed 4 bases from V and 11 bases from J; junction bases left unmatched: 11. Germline values: CDR1 KGHSH, CDR2 LQKENI. As DNA, the CDR3 is TGTGCCAGCTCACACACCGGGACAGGGGAAAATGCACCCCTCCACTTT. This encodes CASSHTGTGENAPLHF.

In this sample, this clone turned up once. The chain couples TRBV5-6 to TRBJ2-5; tentative D call: TRBD1 (6 bases). V lost 1 base to trimming and J lost 4 bases, with 11 bases between them. Per the germline V gene, CDR1 is SGHDT and CDR2 is YYEEEE. The CDR3 contains 14 residues. In DNA form, the CDR3 reads TGTGCCAGCAGCTTGTGGGCAGGGGTAGAGACCCAGTACTTC. This gives the protein CASSLWAGVETQYF.

This clone was counted once. The chain is built from TRBV6-5 and TRBJ1-1; no definite D call. Germline CDR1 reads MNHEY; CDR2 reads SVGAGI. The CDR3 is made up of 16 amino acids. V was shortened by 0 bases and J by 4 bases, with 15 bases between the two germline ends. CDR3 bases: TGTGCCAGCAGTTACTCCAGGTGGCAGAAGAGCACTGAAGCTTTCTTT. Translated: CASSYSRWQKSTEAFF.

The chain uses TRBV11-2 and TRBJ2-6, with 8 bases matching TRBD1. Trimming removed 5 bases from V and 1 base from J; junction bases left unmatched: 10. The CDR3 runs 18 residues. Germline CDR1 and CDR2: SGHAT and FQNNGV. CDR3 region: CASSGETGESSGANVLTF. As DNA, the CDR3 is TGTGCCAGCAGCGGGGAGACAGGGGAGAGTTCTGGGGCCAACGTCCTGACTTTC.

The chain has TRBV30 and TRBJ1-1, with a possible D match to TRBD1 (6 bases). Between the trimmed V and J ends, which lost 2 bases and 11 bases, there was a span of 15 bases. The CDR3 totals 12 residues. The germline gives CDR1 GTSNPN, CDR2 SVGIG (reference sequence). CDR3 sequence reads: CAWSNRGAWAFF. The CDR3 region has the DNA TGTGCCTGGAGTAACCGGGGGGCCTGGGCTTTCTTT.

A word on this clone: Different DNA sequences within this sample yield the same CDR3. V is TRBV9 and J is TRBJ1-6; TRBD1 matches 8 bases. J was trimmed by 6 bases and V by 0 bases; bases with no gene match: 2. Per germline, CDR1 SGDLS and CDR2 YYNGEE. The CDR3 length is 15 residues. The CDR3 nucleotides are TGTGCCAGCAGCGTAGAAGGACAGGGTAATTCACCCCTCCACTTT. This gives the protein CASSVEGQGNSPLHF.

The gene calls are TRBV29-1 and TRBJ1-2; D not certain. Germline V gives CDR1 SQVTM, CDR2 ANQGSEA. The CDR3 consists of 13 residues. Between the trimmed V and J ends, which lost 7 bases and 3 bases, there was a span of 15 bases. DNA for the CDR3: TGCAGCGCTTACTCGGGGTGGGACTATGGCTACACCTTC. It yields the protein CSAYSGWDYGYTF.

This clone came up a few times. The chain combines TRBV7-9 with TRBJ2-2; 7 bases are a match to TRBD1. With V trimmed by 3 bases and J by 3 bases, 4 bases remained unmatched. Germline V gives CDR1 SEHNR, CDR2 FQNEAQ (reference sequence). This CDR3 is built from 15 residues. CDR3 amino acids: CASSLVQGDTGELFF. CDR3 DNA sequence: TGTGCCAGCAGCTTGGTGCAGGGGGACACCGGGGAGCTGTTTTTT.

This chain links TRBV18 with TRBJ1-1, with D hard to call. Per the germline V gene, CDR1 is KGHSH and CDR2 is LQKENI. The ends were cut back, 9 bases at V and 7 bases at J, with 21 bases in the middle. CDR3 length: 14 amino acids. As DNA, the CDR3 is TGTGCCAGTGATCCCGGTCTCCTCTCTGGTGAAGCTTTCTTT. Translating it yields CASDPGLLSGEAFF.

This clone was detected only a few times. J is TRBJ1-1 and V is TRBV5-1, with D perhaps TRBD1 (6 bases). CDR3 length: 14 amino acids. Germline assignment: CDR1 SGHRS and CDR2 YFSETQ. V was cut by 4 bases and J by 0 bases, with 10 bases left in between. CDR3 loop: CASSADSMNTEAFF. The DNA for the CDR3 is TGCGCCAGCAGCGCGGACAGCATGAACACTGAAGCTTTCTTT.

The chain has TRBV18 and TRBJ1-1; a possible D gene is TRBD1 (5 bases). CDR1 KGHSH and CDR2 LQKENI come from the germline V gene. V lost 3 bases and J lost 0, with 11 bases in between. The CDR3 is 15 amino acids. The CDR3 here is CASSPMTAVNTEAFF. CDR3 nucleotide sequence: TGTGCCAGCTCACCCATGACAGCTGTGAACACTGAAGCTTTCTTT.

In this sample, this clone turned up once. The chain carries TRBV6-5 and TRBJ2-4, with D uncertain. CDR1 MNHEY and CDR2 SVGAGI come from the germline V gene. The V and J ends lost 8 bases and 0 bases respectively, with 11 bases between them. The CDR3 extends over 14 amino acids. CDR3 sequence reads: CASVGRKAKNIQYF. The CDR3 DNA sequence: TGTGCCAGCGTTGGCCGGAAAGCCAAAAACATTCAGTACTTC.